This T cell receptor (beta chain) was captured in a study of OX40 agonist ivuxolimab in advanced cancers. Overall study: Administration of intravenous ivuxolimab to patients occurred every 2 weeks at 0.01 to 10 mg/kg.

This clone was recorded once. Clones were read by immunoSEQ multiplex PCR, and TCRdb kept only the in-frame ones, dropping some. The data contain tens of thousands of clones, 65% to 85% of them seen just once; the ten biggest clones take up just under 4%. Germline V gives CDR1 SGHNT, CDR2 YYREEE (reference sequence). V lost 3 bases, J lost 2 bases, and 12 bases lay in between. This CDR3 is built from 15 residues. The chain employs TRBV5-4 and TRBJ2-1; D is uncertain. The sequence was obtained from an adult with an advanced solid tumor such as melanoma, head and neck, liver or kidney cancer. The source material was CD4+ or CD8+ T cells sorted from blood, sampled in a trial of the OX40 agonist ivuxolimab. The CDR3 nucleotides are TGTGCCAGCAGCTCTAACCAAGCGACCTACAATGAGCAGTTCTTC. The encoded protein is CASSSNQATYNEQFF.